The clone carrying this T cell receptor beta chain turned up a few times. The table came from immunoSEQ multiplex PCR; TCRdb's copy has only in-frame clones and leaves some out. The repertoire consists of roughly 150,000 clones, with 81% occurring once and the leading ten covering around 5.1%. Participants spanned ages roughly 18 to 95 years and resided in some 22 US areas. Donors were grouped by their self-reported clinical history. Per the germline V gene, CDR1 is MDHEN and CDR2 is SYDVKM. The ends were cut back, 2 bases at V and 7 bases at J, with 8 bases in the middle. This CDR3 region has 12 residues. The data originate from a study of blood T cell repertoires in COVID-19.

This chain joins TRBV28 and TRBJ1-1; D is unclear. The sequencing input was PBMCs or T cells enriched from blood (not recorded which). The origin of this receptor is a woman between 40 and 50 years old with acute COVID-19. The CDR3 sequence: CASSLERGEAFF. The CDR3 DNA reads TGTGCCAGCAGTTTAGAACGGGGTGAAGCTTTCTTT.